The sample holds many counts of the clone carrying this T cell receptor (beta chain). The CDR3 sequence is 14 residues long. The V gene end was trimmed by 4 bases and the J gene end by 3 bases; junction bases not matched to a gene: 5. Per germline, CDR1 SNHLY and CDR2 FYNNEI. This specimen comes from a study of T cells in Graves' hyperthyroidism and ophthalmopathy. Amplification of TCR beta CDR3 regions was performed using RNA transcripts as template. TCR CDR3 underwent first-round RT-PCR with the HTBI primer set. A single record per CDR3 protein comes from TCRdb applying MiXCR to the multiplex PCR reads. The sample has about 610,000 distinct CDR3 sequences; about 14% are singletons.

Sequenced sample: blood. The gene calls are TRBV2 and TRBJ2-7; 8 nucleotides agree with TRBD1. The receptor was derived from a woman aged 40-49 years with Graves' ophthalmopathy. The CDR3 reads CASSVSQGVYEQYF. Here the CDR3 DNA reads TGTGCCAGCAGTGTATCACAGGGGGTCTACGAGCAGTACTTC.